The clone carrying this TCR beta chain has ten or more counts. No antigen is known for it. This sample is part of a study of CD8 T cells in ankylosing spondylitis. Broader study findings: The clones that were linked to disease were reported to be significantly enriched in matched synovial fluid samples from ankylosing spondylitis patients. Within peripheral blood, clones linked to disease were CD8+ and relatively rare.

Each CDR3 protein is one row after TCRdb ran MiXCR on the 5' RACE reads. The sample records fewer than 250,000 distinct CDR3 sequences, more than 25% being singletons. CDR1 and CDR2 (germline): ENHRY, SYGVKD. This CDR3 comprises 16 residues. V lost 8 bases to trimming and J lost 2 bases; unmatched junction nucleotides: 5. This sequence was found in a male donor with ankylosing spondylitis or in good health (not recorded which). Sequenced material: blood, either unsorted or a sorted T cell fraction (not recorded which). V usage is TRBV10-3 and J usage is TRBJ2-3; TRBD2 aligns across 15 bases. Here the CDR3 DNA reads TGTGCCATCTCTGGACTAGCGGGAGGGCCCACAGATACGCAGTATTTT. Amino acid sequence: CAISGLAGGPTDTQYF.